The 8 T cell receptor beta chains reported below all come from one sample, sequenced in a study of beta chain features in type 1 diabetes. cDNA synthesis used the whole RNA isolate, giving expressed TCRB sequences. Measured with immunoSEQ multiplex PCR; TCRdb has only the in-frame clones, and not every one. Found here are about 230,000 clones, around 10% of them singletons; the top ten hold approximately 0.03%. Sequenced material: naive CD4+ T cells from blood. Receptor source: a woman younger than 35 in good health.

At least ten counts were recorded for this clone. The genes are TRBV30 and TRBJ1-2; 10 nucleotides align to TRBD1. The V gene's germline CDR1 is GTSNPN and CDR2 SVGIG (reference sequence). V dropped 4 bases and J dropped 2; count of bases not matched to a gene: 4. This CDR3 has 14 residues. CDR3 nucleotide sequence: TGTGCCTGGACCCCGGGACAGGGGAACTATGGCTACACCTTC. Translating it yields CAWTPGQGNYGYTF. Supplemented by reference TRBV30 and TRBJ1-2, the full variable domain reads SQTIHQWPATLVQPVGSPLSLECTVEGTSNPNLYWYRQAAGRGLQLLFYSVGIGQISSEVPQNLSASRPQDRQFILSSKKLLLSDSGFYLCAWTPGQGNYGYTFGSGTRLTVV.

This chain connects TRBV13 to TRBJ2-1, with a weak D call TRBD1 (5 bases). V was trimmed by 2 bases and J by 8 bases, leaving 16 bases between them. CDR3 length equals 15 residues. Germline V CDR1 and CDR2: PRHDT, FYEKMQ (reference sequence). The CDR3 is CASSLRRTQTDEQFF. The CDR3 region has the DNA TGTGCCAGCAGCTTAAGACGGACACAAACAGATGAGCAGTTCTTC.

This clone was observed a few times. The chain combines TRBV19 with TRBJ2-3; weak D call: TRBD1 (6 bases). The CDR3 extends over 16 amino acids. Germline CDR1 LNHDA, CDR2 SQIVND (reference sequence). V shed 3 bases and J shed 2 bases, with 15 bases lying between them. Here the CDR3 reads CASSIIGRGPTDTQYF. Written as DNA, the CDR3 is TGTGCCAGTAGTATCATCGGCAGGGGCCCCACAGATACGCAGTATTTT.

The CDR3 here is CASSSSLAGGEQFF. Written as DNA, the CDR3 is TGTGCCAGCAGTAGTAGCTTAGCGGGCGGTGAGCAGTTCTTC. The chain has TRBV6-4 and TRBJ2-1; 7 bases align to TRBD2. The CDR3 totals 14 residues. The V gene's germline CDR1 is MRHNA and CDR2 SNTAGT. V shed 5 bases, J shed 9 bases, and the junction held 10 bases outside the gene matches.

This clone has a handful of counts. The chain couples TRBV10-3 to TRBJ1-1, with TRBD1 matching 8 bases. From germline, CDR1 is ENHRY and CDR2 SYGVKD. This CDR3 has 15 residues. J was trimmed by 7 bases and V by 3 bases; bases with no gene match: 10. CDR3: CAISEGRTGSFEAFF. CDR3 nucleotides: TGTGCCATCAGTGAAGGTAGGACAGGGAGTTTTGAAGCTTTCTTT.

This clone was seen repeatedly, ten times or more. The genes are TRBV29-1 and TRBJ2-1; 7 bases map to TRBD1. Germline V gene lookup returns CDR1 SQVTM and CDR2 ANQGSEA. The CDR3 is 12 residues long. The ends lost 7 bases at V and 12 bases at J; junction bases unmatched: 12. CDR3 loop: CSARLDRTMQFF. In nucleotides, the CDR3 is TGCAGCGCCCGATTGGACAGGACGATGCAGTTCTTC.

At least ten counts were recorded for this clone. Other nucleotide sequences from this sample produce the same CDR3. The rearrangement uses TRBV30 and TRBJ2-7; a possible D gene is TRBD2 (6 bases). Germline lookup yields CDR1 GTSNPN and CDR2 SVGIG (reference sequence). V was pared by 1 base and J by 2 bases, with 6 bases between. This CDR3 has 12 amino acids. The CDR3 here is CAWSGGAYEQYF. The CDR3 nucleotides are TGTGCCTGGAGTGGGGGGGCCTACGAGCAGTACTTC. Full variable domain (missing parts from reference TRBV30 and TRBJ2-7): SQTIHQWPATLVQPVGSPLSLECTVEGTSNPNLYWYRQAAGRGLQLLFYSVGIGQISSEVPQNLSASRPQDRQFILSSKKLLLSDSGFYLCAWSGGAYEQYFGPGTRLTVT.

In this sample, this clone turned up a few times. The V gene is TRBV2, the J gene TRBJ2-2; 7 nucleotides match TRBD1. The germline V gene encodes CDR1 SNHLY and CDR2 FYNNEI. The ends lost 3 bases at V and 5 bases at J; junction bases unmatched: 6. CDR3 length: 15 amino acids. CDR3 nucleotides: TGTGCCAGCAGTGAGGACAGGTCGAGAACCGGGGAGCTGTTTTTT. It yields the protein CASSEDRSRTGELFF. Full variable domain (remainder filled in from reference TRBV2 and TRBJ2-2): EPEVTQTPSHQVTQMGQEVILRCVPISNHLYFYWYRQILGQKVEFLVSFYNNEISEKSEIFDDQFSVERPDGSNFTLKIRSTKLEDSAMYFCASSEDRSRTGELFFGEGSRLTVL.